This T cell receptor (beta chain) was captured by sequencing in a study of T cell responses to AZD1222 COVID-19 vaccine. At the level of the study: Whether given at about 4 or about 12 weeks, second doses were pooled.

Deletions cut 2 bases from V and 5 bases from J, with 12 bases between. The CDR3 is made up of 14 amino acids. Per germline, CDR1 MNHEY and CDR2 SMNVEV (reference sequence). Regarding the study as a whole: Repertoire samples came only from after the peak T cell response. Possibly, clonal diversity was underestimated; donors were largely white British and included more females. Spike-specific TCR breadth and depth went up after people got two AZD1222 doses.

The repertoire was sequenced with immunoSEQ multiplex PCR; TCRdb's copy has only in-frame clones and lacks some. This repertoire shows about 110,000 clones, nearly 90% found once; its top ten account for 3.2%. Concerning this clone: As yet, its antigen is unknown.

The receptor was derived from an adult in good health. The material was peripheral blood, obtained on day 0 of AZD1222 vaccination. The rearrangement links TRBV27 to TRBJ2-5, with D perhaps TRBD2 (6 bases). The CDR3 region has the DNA TGTGCCAGCAGTTTAGGGACTGGGTACGAGACCCAGTACTTC. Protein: CASSLGTGYETQYF.